The 27 T cell receptor beta chains reported below all come from one sample, sequenced in a study of beta chain features in type 1 diabetes. Every isolated RNA sample was fully reverse transcribed, so sequencing captured expressed TCRB transcripts. Profiled with immunoSEQ multiplex PCR; TCRdb holds only in-frame clones, not every one. Found here are 300,000 to 400,000 clones, roughly 12% of them singletons; the top ten hold 0.015% to 0.02%. Sample: naive CD4+ T cells from blood. These receptors all come from a man between 18 and 29 years old in good health.

This chain connects TRBV21-1 to TRBJ2-7; the table names TRBD1, a call not compared with the DNA. TRBV21-1 is assigned pseudogene status. The CDR3 has 15 amino acids. The DNA of the CDR3 is TGTGCCAGCAGCAAAGACAGGACGGAGAGTTACGAGCAGTACTTC. This codes for CASSKDRTESYEQYF.

The V and J genes are TRBV28 and TRBJ2-7, with D unclear. V dropped 3 bases and J dropped 2 bases, with 11 bases sitting between them. The length of the CDR3 is 14 residues. Per the germline V gene, CDR1 is MDHEN and CDR2 is SYDVKM. In DNA form, the CDR3 reads TGTGCCAGCAGTTTTGTGGCGAGCGCCTACGAGCAGTACTTC. It is translated as CASSFVASAYEQYF.

The CDR3 loop reads CASATSGLGSDYTF. In DNA, the CDR3 is TGTGCCAGCGCAACATCAGGGCTGGGCAGTGACTACACCTTC. The J gene is TRBJ1-2, the V gene TRBV4-2; maybe TRBD1 (5 bases). V lost 8 bases and J 10 bases, leaving 23 bases between the germline ends. Germline V CDR1 and CDR2: LGHNA, YNFKEQ. The CDR3 length is 14 residues.

J is TRBJ1-2 and V is TRBV7-9; unclear D gene. V lost 0 bases to trimming and J lost 4 bases, with 15 bases between them. Germline V lookup: CDR1 SEHNR, CDR2 FQNEAQ (reference sequence). There are 16 residues in the CDR3. Here the CDR3 reads CASSLAATAFSYGYTF. DNA of the CDR3: TGTGCCAGCAGCTTAGCAGCCACCGCCTTTTCCTATGGCTACACCTTC.

This clone showed up many times. The V and J genes are TRBV29-1 and TRBJ1-1; D not certain. Looked up from germline, CDR1 is SQVTM and CDR2 is ANQGSEA. The CDR3 contains 13 residues. Deletions cut 7 bases from V and 3 bases from J, with 15 bases between. This chain's CDR3 is CSARIPADTEAFF. The CDR3, as DNA: TGCAGCGCGCGTATCCCGGCGGACACTGAAGCTTTCTTT.

This clone has only a few counts. V usage is TRBV7-2 and J usage is TRBJ2-7; D not certain. This CDR3 contains 15 residues. The germline V and J ends were trimmed by 5 bases and 7 bases, with 21 bases remaining between them. The germline CDR1 and CDR2 sequences are SGHTA and FQGNSA. CDR3 coding DNA: TGTGCCAGCAGCCGATCGACGACGGCCAGAGGAGAGCAGTACTTC. It specifies CASSRSTTARGEQYF.

The chain combines TRBV7-9 with TRBJ2-7; TRBD1 agrees at 12 bases. With 5 bases clipped from V and 0 bases from J, the junction kept 11 bases outside the gene matches. The CDR3 totals 18 residues. Germline CDR1 reads SEHNR; CDR2 reads FQNEAQ (reference sequence). CDR3 DNA sequence: TGTGCCAGCAGCCTACCGGGACAGGGGGCCTCGATCTCCTACGAGCAGTACTTC. This sequence encodes CASSLPGQGASISYEQYF.

V is TRBV15 and J is TRBJ1-1; D possibly corresponds to TRBD1 (6 bases). CDR3 size: 12 residues. V lost 6 bases and J lost 6, with 11 bases in between. CDR1 is LNHNV, CDR2 YYDKDF, per germline (reference sequence). The CDR3 loop reads CATRQGFAEAFF. The CDR3 DNA is TGTGCCACCAGACAGGGTTTCGCTGAAGCTTTCTTT.

The V gene is TRBV12-5, the J gene TRBJ2-3; D is possibly TRBD1 (6 bases). CDR3 length equals 14 residues. Germline-derived CDR1 and CDR2 are LGHNT and FRNRAP. V gave up 3 bases and J gave up 4 bases, with 11 bases separating them. CDR3 coding DNA: TGTGCTAGTGGTTTCGGCAGGGGCGCAGATACGCAGTATTTT. Translation gives CASGFGRGADTQYF.

The J gene is TRBJ1-2, the V gene TRBV28; weak D call: TRBD1 (5 bases). Germline assignment: CDR1 MDHEN and CDR2 SYDVKM. Trimming stripped 2 bases from V and 8 bases from J, with 9 bases between. The CDR3 consists of 12 residues. For the CDR3, the DNA is TGTGCCAGCAGTTTACCGGGGGAAGGCTACACCTTC. Protein: CASSLPGEGYTF.

This clone has a handful of counts. This chain connects TRBV11-2 to TRBJ2-1, with 7 nucleotides matching TRBD1. This CDR3 contains 15 residues. Germline lookup yields CDR1 SGHAT and CDR2 FQNNGV. After removal of 6 bases from V and 3 bases from J, the junction contained 8 bases not matched to a gene. CDR3 coding DNA: TGTGCCAGCAGTTACGAAAGGACAGGCTACAATGAGCAGTTCTTC. Residues: CASSYERTGYNEQFF.

The chain employs TRBV4-2 and TRBJ2-1; 9 bases line up with TRBD2. V was clipped by 2 bases and J by 3 bases; unmatched bases: 8. The CDR3 covers 17 residues. From germline, CDR1 is LGHNA and CDR2 YNFKEQ. In nucleotides, the CDR3 is TGTGCCAGCAGCCAACAGGGGAGCGGGGGGAACTACAATGAGCAGTTCTTC. Translating gives CASSQQGSGGNYNEQFF.

The genes are TRBV28 and TRBJ2-1; 8 positions match TRBD1. Trimming at V came to 6 bases and at J to 9 bases, leaving 7 bases not matched to a gene. The CDR3 totals 13 residues. From germline, CDR1 is MDHEN and CDR2 SYDVKM. Here the CDR3 DNA reads TGTGCCAGCAGGTTACAGGGGGAAGTTGAGCAGTTCTTC. Protein: CASRLQGEVEQFF.

This clone has a handful of counts. V usage is TRBV7-3 and J usage is TRBJ1-1; D might be TRBD1 (5 bases). The CDR3 has 14 amino acids. Germline V CDR1 and CDR2: SGHTA, FQGTGA. V was clipped by 4 bases and J by 5 bases, with 14 bases between them. CDR3 amino acids: CASSSVAGVTEAFF. Written as DNA, the CDR3 is TGTGCCAGCAGCTCAGTGGCGGGGGTTACTGAAGCTTTCTTT.

The V and J genes are TRBV5-6 and TRBJ1-1; D might be TRBD1 (6 bases). The germline V gene encodes CDR1 SGHDT and CDR2 YYEEEE. Trimming removed 4 bases at V and 9 bases at J, with 19 bases between. This CDR3 is built from 14 residues. CDR3: CASSGDRPLAQAFF. In DNA, the CDR3 is TGTGCCAGCAGCGGAGACAGGCCCCTAGCTCAAGCTTTCTTT.

Details on this clone: Other DNA sequences in the sample encode the same CDR3. The chain links TRBV28 to TRBJ2-7; no definite D call. Germline V gives CDR1 MDHEN, CDR2 SYDVKM. The CDR3 is 12 amino acids. V shed 5 bases and J shed 0 bases, with 5 bases lying between them. CDR3 in amino acids: CASSSSSYEQYF. CDR3 coding DNA: TGTGCCAGCAGTAGTAGCTCCTACGAGCAGTACTTC.

The chain employs TRBV30 and TRBJ2-7; 10 nucleotides agree with TRBD2. CDR3 size: 14 residues. CDR1 and CDR2 (germline): GTSNPN, SVGIG (reference sequence). V was clipped by 4 bases and J by 0 bases; unmatched bases: 3. DNA for the CDR3: TGTGCCTGGAACAGCGGGGGGGGCTCCTACGAGCAGTACTTC. This gives the protein CAWNSGGGSYEQYF.

The V and J genes are TRBV19 and TRBJ1-5; D uncertain. The germline CDR1 and CDR2 sequences are LNHDA and SQIVND (reference sequence). The CDR3 has 16 residues. Trimming removed 7 bases at V and 5 bases at J, with 21 bases between. In DNA, the CDR3 is TGTGCCAGTACCCCGTTCGGGGTAGGCGGCGATCAGCCCCAGCATTTT. Protein sequence: CASTPFGVGGDQPQHF.

In the case of this clone: The sample contains more than one DNA sequence encoding this CDR3. J is TRBJ1-4 and V is TRBV9; perhaps TRBD1 as D (6 bases). This CDR3 is built from 15 residues. V lost 0 bases, J lost 8 bases, and 14 bases lay in between. Germline loops: CDR1 SGDLS, CDR2 YYNGEE. Here the CDR3 reads CASSVAGGAGEKLFF. CDR3 DNA: TGTGCCAGCAGCGTAGCCGGGGGGGCTGGGGAAAAACTGTTTTTT.

The chain carries TRBV27 and TRBJ2-3, with D perhaps TRBD2 (6 bases). Germline CDR1 is MNHEY and CDR2 is SMNVEV (reference sequence). V gave up 2 bases and J gave up 2 bases, with 11 bases separating them. CDR3 length: 15 amino acids. CDR3 region: CASSLNSGVTDTQYF. In DNA, the CDR3 is TGTGCCAGCAGTTTAAATTCGGGGGTCACAGATACGCAGTATTTT.

The table lists this clone with a few counts. This chain uses TRBV4-2 with TRBJ2-7; 8 bases match TRBD2. In germline, CDR1 is LGHNA, CDR2 YNFKEQ. J was trimmed by 4 bases and V by 1 base; bases with no gene match: 3. The CDR3 is 14 amino acids. Here the CDR3 DNA reads TGTGCCAGCAGCCAAGGGCGGGGGGTTTACGAGCAGTACTTC. It is translated as CASSQGRGVYEQYF.

CDR3 DNA: TGTGCCAGCTCAACGGACAGATTGAACACCGGGGAGCTGTTTTTT. Translating it yields CASSTDRLNTGELFF. The V gene is TRBV18, the J gene TRBJ2-2, with a tentative D call TRBD1 (6 bases). The CDR3 length is 15 residues. Per the germline V gene, CDR1 is KGHSH and CDR2 is LQKENI. The V end lost 5 bases, the J end lost 1 base, and 11 bases lay between the germline ends.

This clone came up a few times. The rearrangement links TRBV18 to TRBJ2-2; 7 nucleotides line up with TRBD1. The J segment lost 6 bases and the V segment lost 3 bases, leaving 1 base of the junction unmatched. The germline gives CDR1 KGHSH, CDR2 LQKENI. The CDR3 covers 13 residues. DNA of the CDR3: TGTGCCAGCTCACCGCAGGGGGCCGGGGAGCTGTTTTTT. As protein: CASSPQGAGELFF.

This clone has only a few counts. CDR3 in amino acids: CASSLLAGGVNEQFF. CDR3 bases: TGTGCCAGCAGCTTACTAGCGGGAGGGGTCAATGAGCAGTTCTTC. V gene TRBV5-6 combines with J gene TRBJ2-1; 13 nucleotides agree with TRBD2. The V segment lost 2 bases and the J segment 6 bases; nucleotides outside the gene matches: 2. Germline lookup yields CDR1 SGHDT and CDR2 YYEEEE. The CDR3 covers 15 residues.

This clone occurred a few times. V gene TRBV2 combines with J gene TRBJ2-3; TRBD2 might be the D (6 bases). Between the trimmed V and J ends, which lost 7 bases and 3 bases, there was a span of 14 bases. This CDR3 contains 14 residues. Looked up from germline, CDR1 is SNHLY and CDR2 is FYNNEI. The DNA of the CDR3 is TGTGCCAGCAACTTGGCGGGGAGGACAGATACGCAGTATTTT. Its translation: CASNLAGRTDTQYF.

This clone has more than one count but fewer than ten. The V and J genes are TRBV9 and TRBJ1-2; 7 nucleotides match TRBD1. Germline V gene lookup returns CDR1 SGDLS and CDR2 YYNGEE. V lost 4 bases and J lost 1; bases outside the gene matches: 7. The CDR3 is made up of 15 amino acids. This chain's CDR3 is CASSPGTELNYGYTF. CDR3 nucleotides: TGTGCCAGCAGCCCAGGGACAGAGCTTAACTATGGCTACACCTTC.

The rearrangement joins TRBV30 to TRBJ1-1; possibly TRBD1 for D (5 bases). This CDR3 spans 14 amino acids. Germline assignment: CDR1 GTSNPN and CDR2 SVGIG (reference sequence). Trimming stripped 5 bases from V and 4 bases from J, with 17 bases between. CDR3 sequence: CAWGGLGGVTEAFF. CDR3 DNA: TGTGCCTGGGGGGGACTTGGTGGGGTCACTGAAGCTTTCTTT.